A single sample gave rise to the 14 T cell receptor beta chains below, sequenced in a study of OX40 agonist ivuxolimab in advanced cancers. Only in-frame clones appear in the TCRdb table, and some are missing; sequencing was by immunoSEQ multiplex PCR. The sample yields roughly 56,000 clones, around 85% seen once. The sample consisted of CD4+ or CD8+ T cells sorted from blood, taken in a trial of the OX40 agonist ivuxolimab. All receptors come from an adult with an advanced solid tumor such as melanoma, head and neck, liver or kidney cancer.

The chain is built from TRBV11-1 and TRBJ2-1; D gene ambiguous. Germline V gene sequence: CDR1 SGHAT, CDR2 FQDESV (reference sequence). Trimming removed 1 base from V and 1 base from J, with 8 bases in between. The CDR3 is 15 residues long. This CDR3 reads CASSLVWGSYNEQFF. The DNA of the CDR3 is TGTGCCAGCAGCTTAGTATGGGGATCCTACAATGAGCAGTTCTTC.

The V call is TRBV6-1, the J call TRBJ2-1; TRBD2 aligns across 11 bases. The CDR3 totals 12 residues. Germline V gene sequence: CDR1 MNHNS, CDR2 SASEGT. Trimming removed 6 bases from V and 13 bases from J; junction bases left unmatched: 5. CDR3 coding DNA: TGTGCCAGCAGCCAAGGGACTAGCGGACAGTTCTTC. Translated: CASSQGTSGQFF.

The rearrangement uses TRBV27 and TRBJ2-1, with 13 bases that match TRBD2. The CDR3 length is 14 residues. Germline V CDR1 and CDR2: MNHEY, SMNVEV (reference sequence). After removal of 4 bases from V and 14 bases from J, the junction contained 8 bases not matched to a gene. The CDR3 region is CASSSGTSGIGEFF. The CDR3 region has the DNA TGTGCCAGCAGTTCCGGGACTAGCGGGATAGGAGAGTTCTTC.

This CDR3 is CASSDLSGGVFTQYF. The DNA of the CDR3 is TGCGCCAGCAGCGACCTGAGCGGGGGGGTGTTTACGCAGTATTTT. V and J are TRBV5-1 and TRBJ2-3; 10 bases line up with TRBD2. The CDR3 length is 15 residues. J was trimmed by 8 bases and V by 4 bases; bases with no gene match: 10. Looked up from germline, CDR1 is SGHRS and CDR2 is YFSETQ. Full variable domain (rest looked up from reference TRBV5-1 and TRBJ2-3): KAGVTQTPRYLIKTRGQQVTLSCSPISGHRSVSWYQQTPGQGLQFLFEYFSETQRNKGNFPGRFSGRQFSNSRSEMNVSTLELGDSALYLCASSDLSGGVFTQYFGPGTRLTVL.

The V gene is TRBV9, the J gene TRBJ2-1, with D unclear. With 0 bases removed from V and 8 bases from J, the gap between germline ends came to 15 bases. CDR1 is SGDLS, CDR2 YYNGEE, per germline. This CDR3 is built from 15 residues. As DNA, the CDR3 is TGTGCCAGCAGCGTAGAGGGTAGCCAATATGATGAGCAGTTCTTC. This encodes CASSVEGSQYDEQFF.

This chain joins TRBV19 and TRBJ2-7; possibly TRBD1 for D (5 bases). CDR1 and CDR2 from the germline V gene are LNHDA and SQIVND (reference sequence). The CDR3 sequence is 15 residues long. Trimming pared 5 bases from V and 4 bases from J, leaving 18 bases between. The CDR3 bases are TGTGCCAGTAGTTTGCAGAGCCAGGGTTGGTACGAGCAGTACTTC. This encodes CASSLQSQGWYEQYF.

This chain joins TRBV11-2 and TRBJ2-7; D is undetermined. Germline CDR1 and CDR2: SGHAT and FQNNGV. Trimming took 2 bases from V and 6 from J, leaving 14 bases between them. The CDR3 covers 14 residues. The CDR3, as DNA: TGTGCCAGCAGCTTATTGGCTCCCAATGGCGAGCAGTACTTC. It specifies CASSLLAPNGEQYF.

This chain links TRBV6-1 with TRBJ1-4; 10 bases fit TRBD1. J was trimmed by 6 bases and V by 6 bases; bases with no gene match: 7. The CDR3 spans 15 residues. CDR1 and CDR2 (germline): MNHNS, SASEGT. CDR3 protein: CASSRQGAGYEKLFF. The CDR3 DNA sequence: TGTGCCAGCAGCAGACAGGGGGCAGGATATGAAAAACTGTTTTTT.

The J gene is TRBJ2-4, the V gene TRBV28, with 8 positions matching TRBD1. The J segment lost 12 bases and the V segment lost 1 base, leaving 11 bases of the junction unmatched. Per the germline V gene, CDR1 is MDHEN and CDR2 is SYDVKM. CDR3 size: 15 residues. As DNA, the CDR3 is TGTGCCAGCAGTTTATCCCAGGGGGCGAGAAGTAATCAGTACTTC. Its protein is CASSLSQGARSNQYF. The variable domain in full, with the rest retrieved from reference TRBV28 and TRBJ2-4, is DVKVTQSSRYLVKRTGEKVFLECVQDMDHENMFWYRQDPGLGLRLIYFSYDVKMKEKGDIPEGYSVSREKKERFSLILESASTNQTSMYLCASSLSQGARSNQYFGAGTRLSVL.

This chain connects TRBV4-1 to TRBJ1-1; 9 positions match TRBD1. Germline V gives CDR1 MGHRA, CDR2 YSYEKL. Trimming removed 3 bases from V and 5 bases from J; junction bases left unmatched: 13. The CDR3 spans 17 residues. The CDR3 region is CASSHRTGATQGTEAFF. The CDR3 DNA is TGCGCCAGCAGCCACCGGACAGGGGCGACTCAGGGGACTGAAGCTTTCTTT.

The rearrangement joins TRBV27 to TRBJ2-1, with 10 bases aligning to TRBD2. The CDR3 spans 14 residues. Per germline, CDR1 MNHEY and CDR2 SMNVEV (reference sequence). The junction had 4 bases not matched to a gene; V was cut back by 7 bases and J by 4 bases. CDR3 residues: CASKTSGLYNEQFF. CDR3 nucleotide sequence: TGTGCCAGCAAGACTAGCGGGCTTTACAATGAGCAGTTCTTC.

The chain carries TRBV5-1 and TRBJ1-2; TRBD1 agrees at 10 bases. Germline V gene data show CDR1 as SGHRS and CDR2 as YFSETQ. J lost 5 bases, V lost 4 bases, and 5 bases had no gene match. This CDR3 is built from 14 residues. CDR3 amino acids: CASSPAGQGYGYTF. The CDR3 coding sequence is TGCGCCAGCAGCCCCGCGGGACAGGGGTATGGCTACACCTTC.

This clone was seen a single time. The rearrangement links TRBV18 to TRBJ1-1; TRBD1 is a possible D gene (6 bases). In germline, CDR1 is KGHSH, CDR2 LQKENI. The CDR3 sequence is 15 residues long. V was shortened by 0 bases and J by 1 base, with 9 bases between the two germline ends. CDR3 sequence: CASSPPGGRNTEAFF. The CDR3, as DNA: TGTGCCAGCTCACCACCGGGGGGCAGGAACACTGAAGCTTTCTTT.

This rearrangement joins TRBV5-1 to TRBJ2-2, with D unclear. Germline values: CDR1 SGHRS, CDR2 YFSETQ. V was shortened by 4 bases and J by 3 bases, with 10 bases between the two germline ends. This CDR3 has 14 amino acids. In DNA form, the CDR3 reads TGCGCCAGCAGCCCGAGGACGGACACCGGGGAGCTGTTTTTT. Its translation is CASSPRTDTGELFF.